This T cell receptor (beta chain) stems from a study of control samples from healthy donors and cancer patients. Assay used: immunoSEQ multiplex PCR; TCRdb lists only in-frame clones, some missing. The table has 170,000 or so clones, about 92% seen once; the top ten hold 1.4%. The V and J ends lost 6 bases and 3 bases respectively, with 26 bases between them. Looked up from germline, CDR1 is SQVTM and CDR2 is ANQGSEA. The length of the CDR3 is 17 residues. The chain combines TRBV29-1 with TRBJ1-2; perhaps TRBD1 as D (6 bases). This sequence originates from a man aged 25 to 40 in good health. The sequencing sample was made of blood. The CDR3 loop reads CSVEGSWRGEGDYGYTF. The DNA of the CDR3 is TGCAGCGTCGAGGGAAGTTGGAGGGGTGAGGGGGACTATGGCTACACCTTC. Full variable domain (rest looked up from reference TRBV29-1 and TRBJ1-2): SAVISQKPSRDICQRGTSLTIQCQVDSQVTMMFWYRQQPGQSLTLIATANQGSEATYESGFVIDKFPISRPNLTFSTLTVSNMSPEDSSIYLCSVEGSWRGEGDYGYTFGSGTRLTVV.